The clone carrying this TCR beta chain counts as medium-sized (0.01 to 0.1%). Its antigen is unknown. Cells sorted as Tregs were CD4+, CD25+ and CD127-/low. Study results and caveats: Tumor memory CD4+ T cell TCR gene usage clustered with blood and lymph node memory CD4+ cells and lymph node naive CD4+ cells.

This CDR3 has 14 residues. Germline CDR1 and CDR2: DFQATT and SNEGSKA (reference sequence). V was pared by 0 bases and J by 7 bases, with 16 bases between. Full-length variable regions came from constant-region reverse primers plus semi-nested Nested Universal Primer A PCR. TCRdb reanalysed the 5' RACE reads using MiXCR and keeps one entry per CDR3 protein. The sample holds about 9,800 distinct CDR3 sequences; 20% to 30% are singletons and the top ten take roughly 3.1%. Material: Tregs sorted from blood. This TCR was sampled from a female donor with breast cancer. V and J are TRBV20-1 and TRBJ2-7; tentatively, D is TRBD2 (6 bases). The CDR3 reads CSARDTGEPGEQYF. CDR3 sequence (DNA): TGCAGTGCTAGAGATACGGGGGAGCCCGGGGAGCAGTACTTC.